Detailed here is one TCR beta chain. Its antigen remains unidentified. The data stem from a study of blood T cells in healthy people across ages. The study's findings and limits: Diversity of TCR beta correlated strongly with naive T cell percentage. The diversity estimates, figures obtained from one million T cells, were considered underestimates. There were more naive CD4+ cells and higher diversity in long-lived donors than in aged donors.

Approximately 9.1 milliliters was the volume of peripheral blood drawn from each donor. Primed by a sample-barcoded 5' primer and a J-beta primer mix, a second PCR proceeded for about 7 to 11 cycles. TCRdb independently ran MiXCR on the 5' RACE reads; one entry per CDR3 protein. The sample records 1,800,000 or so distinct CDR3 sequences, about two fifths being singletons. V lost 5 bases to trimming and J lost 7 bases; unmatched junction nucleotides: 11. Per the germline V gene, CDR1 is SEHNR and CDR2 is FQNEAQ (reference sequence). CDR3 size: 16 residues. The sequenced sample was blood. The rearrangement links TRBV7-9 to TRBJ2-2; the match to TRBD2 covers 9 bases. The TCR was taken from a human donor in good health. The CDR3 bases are TGTGCCAGCAGCCCTACTAGCGGGCAAGCTCACGGGGAGCTGTTTTTT. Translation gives CASSPTSGQAHGELFF.